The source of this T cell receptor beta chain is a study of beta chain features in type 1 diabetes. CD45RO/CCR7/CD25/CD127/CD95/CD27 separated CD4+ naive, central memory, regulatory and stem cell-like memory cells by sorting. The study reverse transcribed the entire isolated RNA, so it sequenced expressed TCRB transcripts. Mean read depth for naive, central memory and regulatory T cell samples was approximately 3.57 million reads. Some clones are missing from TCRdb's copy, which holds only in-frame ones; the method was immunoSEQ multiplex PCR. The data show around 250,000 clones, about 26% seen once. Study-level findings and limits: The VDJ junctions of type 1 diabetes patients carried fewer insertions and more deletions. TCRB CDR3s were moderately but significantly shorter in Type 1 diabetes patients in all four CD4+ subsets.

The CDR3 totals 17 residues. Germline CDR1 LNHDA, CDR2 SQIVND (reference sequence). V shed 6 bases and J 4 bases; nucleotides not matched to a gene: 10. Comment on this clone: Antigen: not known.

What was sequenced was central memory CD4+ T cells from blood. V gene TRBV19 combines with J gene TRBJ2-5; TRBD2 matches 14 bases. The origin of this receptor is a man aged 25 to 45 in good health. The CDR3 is CASRRRVTSGRVETQYF. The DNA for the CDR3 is TGTGCCAGTAGACGCCGCGTGACTAGCGGGAGGGTAGAGACCCAGTACTTC.